The rows below give T cell receptor beta chains drawn from one sample of a study of blood T cell repertoires in COVID-19. Here immunoSEQ multiplex PCR was the method, and the copy in TCRdb shows in-frame clones only, minus some. The sample lists more than 95,000 clones; roughly 74% were seen once. Sequencing was performed on peripheral blood. All receptors come from a man at least 80 years old with COVID-19, enrolled during active disease. Each CDR3 is given with its conserved first and last residue. D genes are given only for firm matches. Clone size is given for some rows only: seen once, a few or many times, or a class if the clone is expanded.

clone_size	d_call	v_call	j_call	cdr3_aa	cdr3_nt
NA	TRBD1	TRBV7-2	TRBJ1-5	CASSFQGANYQPQHF	TGTGCCAGCAGCTTTCAGGGGGCGAATTATCAGCCCCAGCATTTT
NA	TRBD2	TRBV4-1	TRBJ2-5	CASRPGLAAAQETQYF	TGCGCCAGCAGACCCGGACTAGCGGCTGCACAAGAGACCCAGTACTTC
once	NA	TRBV10-3	TRBJ1-2	CASKGHTNYGYTF	TGTGCCAGCAAGGGACATACGAACTATGGCTACACCTTC
few	NA	TRBV3-1/TRBV3-2	TRBJ2-7	CASSKRLTSYEQYF	TGTGCCAGCAGCAAGAGGCTAACCTCCTACGAGCAGTACTTC
NA	TRBD1	TRBV5-5	TRBJ1-1	CASSGTGLNTEAFF	TGTGCCAGCAGCGGGACAGGGTTGAACACTGAAGCTTTCTTT
NA	NA	TRBV7-9	TRBJ1-2	CASSQDRIDYTF	TGTGCCAGCAGTCAAGACAGGATTGACTACACCTTC
NA	TRBD1	TRBV29-1	TRBJ2-7	CSATTGPEQYF	TGCAGCGCTACGACAGGGCCCGAGCAGTACTTC
few	NA	TRBV4-3	TRBJ1-2	CASSQEVGQGSGYTF	TGCGCCAGCAGCCAAGAGGTGGGGCAGGGGAGTGGCTACACCTTC
NA	TRBD1	TRBV29-1	TRBJ1-3	CSVWTGGIGGIYF	TGCAGCGTTTGGACAGGGGGAATCGGGGGCATATATTTT
NA	NA	TRBV2	TRBJ2-7	CASTLAVSSYEQYF	TGTGCCAGCACCCTGGCGGTAAGCTCCTACGAGCAGTACTTC
NA	NA	TRBV2	TRBJ1-2	CASSESDWNYGYTF	TGTGCCAGCAGTGAATCTGACTGGAACTATGGCTACACCTTC
NA	TRBD2	TRBV18	TRBJ2-1	CASSPAGTSVINEQFF	TGTGCCAGCTCACCGGCCGGGACTAGCGTTATCAATGAGCAGTTCTTC
NA	TRBD2	TRBV11-2	TRBJ2-3	CASSLSGRGTDTQYF	TGTGCCAGCAGCTTGAGCGGGAGAGGCACAGATACGCAGTATTTT
NA	TRBD2	TRBV2	TRBJ2-3	CASRAGEQHTQYF	TGTGCCAGCAGAGCGGGAGAACAGCATACGCAGTATTTT
NA	NA	TRBV6-6	TRBJ1-2	CASSAGNNRRTGYTF	TGTGCCAGCAGTGCGGGGAATAACAGGAGGACCGGCTACACCTTC
NA	NA	TRBV7-3	TRBJ1-4	CASSKTEPTNEKLFF	TGTGCCAGCAGCAAAACAGAACCAACTAATGAAAAACTGTTTTTT
NA	NA	TRBV6-1	TRBJ1-6	CASSVGSSPLHF	TGTGCCAGCAGTGTGGGCAGCTCACCCCTCCACTTT
NA	NA	TRBV5-1	TRBJ1-1	CASSLRGNTEAFF	TGCGCCAGCAGCTTGAGAGGCAACACTGAAGCTTTCTTT
once	NA	TRBV30	TRBJ1-5	CAWSSQGGMNQPQHF	TGTGCCTGGAGTTCACAGGGCGGAATGAATCAGCCCCAGCATTTT
few	NA	TRBV6-5	TRBJ2-3	CASSPDNTDTQYF	TGTGCCAGCAGCCCGGACAACACAGATACGCAGTATTTT
few	NA	TRBV3-1/TRBV3-2	TRBJ1-3	CASSPTGYGNTIYF	TGTGCCAGCAGCCCTACAGGGTATGGAAACACCATATATTTT
NA	TRBD1	TRBV5-1	TRBJ2-3	CASSSTGGGTDTQYF	TGCGCCAGCAGCTCCACAGGGGGCGGCACAGATACGCAGTATTTT
NA	TRBD1	TRBV11-2	TRBJ1-4	CASSLGTGEWEKLFF	TGTGCCAGCAGCTTAGGGACAGGGGAGTGGGAAAAACTGTTTTTT
few	TRBD1	TRBV5-1	TRBJ1-3	CASSSGQGGNTIYF	TGCGCCAGCAGCTCGGGACAGGGTGGAAACACCATATATTTT
NA	NA	TRBV6-5	TRBJ1-1	CASSYSVGSDTEAFF	TGTGCCAGCAGTTACTCAGTCGGGTCGGACACTGAAGCTTTCTTT
few	NA	TRBV6-6	TRBJ1-1	CASAGENTEAFF	TGTGCCAGCGCAGGGGAGAACACTGAAGCTTTCTTT